Below, 24 T cell receptor beta chains from the same sample are listed, as sequenced in a study of vaccination effects on CD4 cells after COVID-19. Culture proceeded for roughly ten days, and CD4+ T cells were then isolated. Each participant was given two doses of one vaccine (BNT162b2 or mRNA-1273). These receptors have no identified antigens. Clones were read by immunoSEQ multiplex PCR, and TCRdb kept only the in-frame ones, dropping some. The sample has about 45,000 clones, approximately 77% seen once. The sample was CD4+ T cells from PBMCs cultured without peptide, taken after COVID-19 vaccination. The receptor set was obtained from a human donor who received a COVID-19 vaccine.

The genes are TRBV30 and TRBJ2-5, with 8 bases fitting TRBD1. V lost 3 bases to trimming and J lost 4 bases; unmatched junction nucleotides: 4. The CDR3 consists of 13 residues. The germline V gene encodes CDR1 GTSNPN and CDR2 SVGIG (reference sequence). CDR3 region: CAWSTRGRETQYF. CDR3 nucleotides: TGTGCCTGGAGCACCAGGGGGCGAGAGACCCAGTACTTC.

About this clone itself: A read error may produce the germline difference seen at one junction end. The gene calls are TRBV4-2 and TRBJ2-7; 7 bases align to TRBD2. The germline V gene has CDR1 LGHNA and CDR2 YNFKEQ. The CDR3 spans 16 residues. Here the CDR3 reads CASSQDRALADYKQYF. CDR3 nucleotide sequence: TGTGCCAGCAGCCAAGATAGGGCCCTAGCGGACTACAAGCAGTACTTC.

This clone came up a few times. The chain employs TRBV10-1 and TRBJ2-1, with 9 bases that match TRBD2. J was trimmed by 10 bases and V by 0 bases; bases with no gene match: 10. This CDR3 has 16 residues. Germline CDR1 and CDR2: WNHNN and SYGVQD (reference sequence). The CDR3 protein is CASSESLLAGASEQFF. The DNA of the CDR3 is TGCGCCAGCAGTGAGTCGTTGTTAGCGGGAGCCAGCGAGCAGTTCTTC.

V usage is TRBV19 and J usage is TRBJ1-2; no clear D. Germline V lookup: CDR1 LNHDA, CDR2 SQIVND (reference sequence). This CDR3 has 11 amino acids. Deletions cut 7 bases from V and 8 bases from J, with 11 bases between. The CDR3 DNA follows: TGTGCCAGTATAATGGCTCGCGGCTACACCTTC. Translated, it gives CASIMARGYTF. The full variable domain, in which reference TRBV19 and TRBJ1-2 provide the parts outside the CDR3, is DGGITQSPKYLFRKEGQNVTLSCEQNLNHDAMYWYRQDPGQGLRLIYYSQIVNDFQKGDIAEGYSVSREKKESFPLTVTSAQKNPTAFYLCASIMARGYTFGSGTRLTVV.

The chain carries TRBV18 and TRBJ1-1, with 7 bases that match TRBD1. The CDR3 runs 13 residues. The J segment lost 5 bases and the V segment lost 3 bases, leaving 3 bases of the junction unmatched. Germline V gene data show CDR1 as KGHSH and CDR2 as LQKENI. CDR3 sequence: CASSPTGRTEAFF. CDR3 sequence (DNA): TGTGCCAGCTCACCGACAGGGAGGACTGAAGCTTTCTTT.

This sequence joins TRBV5-1 and TRBJ1-1, with 7 bases lining up with TRBD1. CDR3 length: 15 amino acids. The ends lost 1 base at V and 5 bases at J; junction bases unmatched: 8. Per the germline V gene, CDR1 is SGHRS and CDR2 is YFSETQ. The CDR3 protein is CASSLSYRGATEAFF. The CDR3, as DNA: TGCGCCAGCAGCTTGTCATACAGGGGAGCGACTGAAGCTTTCTTT.

This chain links TRBV10-3 with TRBJ2-2; 7 bases match TRBD1. The CDR3 has 14 amino acids. With 6 bases clipped from V and 3 bases from J, the junction kept 4 bases outside the gene matches. Germline V gene data show CDR1 as ENHRY and CDR2 as SYGVKD. CDR3 loop: CAIRSDRDTGELFF. The CDR3 nucleotides are TGTGCCATCAGATCAGACAGGGACACCGGGGAGCTGTTTTTT.

The chain links TRBV6-5 to TRBJ2-1, with D unresolved. This CDR3 contains 12 residues. Trimming cost V 8 bases and J 12 bases, with 17 bases left between them. The germline V gene has CDR1 MNHEY and CDR2 SVGAGI. The CDR3 sequence is CASGNPTSGQFF. CDR3 sequence (DNA): TGTGCCAGCGGGAACCCTACATCCGGGCAGTTCTTC.

The V and J genes are TRBV5-4 and TRBJ2-2, with a possible D match to TRBD1 (6 bases). Trimming took 4 bases from V and 4 from J, leaving 14 bases between them. The CDR3 extends over 15 amino acids. Germline values: CDR1 SGHNT, CDR2 YYREEE (reference sequence). CDR3 coding DNA: TGTGCCAGCAGCGGCTCCCAGGGGTTCACCGGGGAGCTGTTTTTT. Translation: CASSGSQGFTGELFF.

The V and J genes are TRBV3-1 (or the pseudogene TRBV3-2) and TRBJ2-3, with TRBD2 matching over 9 bases. Germline V gene sequence: CDR1 LGHDT, CDR2 YNNKEL (reference sequence). This CDR3 has 17 amino acids. V dropped 1 base and J dropped 0; count of bases not matched to a gene: 5. CDR3 DNA sequence: TGTGCCAGCAGCCAAGGCGGGGGGGCCGGTAGCACAGATACGCAGTATTTT. Amino acid sequence: CASSQGGGAGSTDTQYF.

The chain links TRBV6-5 to TRBJ2-7; 8 bases line up with TRBD1. V gave up 7 bases and J gave up 2 bases; unmatched junction bases: 7. Germline V gene data show CDR1 as MNHEY and CDR2 as SVGAGI. The CDR3 runs 14 residues. CDR3 nucleotide sequence: TGTGCCAGCACCCAACAGGGGGGACCCTACGAGCAGTACTTC. Translated, it gives CASTQQGGPYEQYF.

Written as DNA, the CDR3 is TGCGCCAGCAGCTTGGGCCAGGGGCCCCATCAGCCCCAGCATTTT. This translates into CASSLGQGPHQPQHF. The V gene is TRBV5-1, the J gene TRBJ1-5; tentatively, D is TRBD1 (6 bases). V lost 0 bases to trimming and J lost 5 bases, with 12 bases between them. The germline V gene has CDR1 SGHRS and CDR2 YFSETQ. This CDR3 spans 15 amino acids. The variable domain in full, completed from reference TRBV5-1 and TRBJ1-5, reads KAGVTQTPRYLIKTRGQQVTLSCSPISGHRSVSWYQQTPGQGLQFLFEYFSETQRNKGNFPGRFSGRQFSNSRSEMNVSTLELGDSALYLCASSLGQGPHQPQHFGDGTRLSIL.

The V gene is TRBV19, the J gene TRBJ1-5; 9 bases line up with TRBD1. The CDR3 covers 13 residues. J was trimmed by 7 bases and V by 3 bases; bases with no gene match: 1. In germline, CDR1 is LNHDA, CDR2 SQIVND (reference sequence). CDR3 in DNA: TGTGCCAGTAGTATGGACAGGGGCCAGCCCCAGCATTTT. Translating it yields CASSMDRGQPQHF.

This clone has more than one count but fewer than ten. This chain uses TRBV18 with TRBJ1-2; TRBD1 aligns across 8 bases. CDR3 length: 13 residues. The germline gives CDR1 KGHSH, CDR2 LQKENI. V shed 4 bases, J shed 6 bases, and the junction held 4 bases outside the gene matches. The CDR3 region has the DNA TGTGCCAGCTCACTTCAGGGGGCAGATGGCTACACCTTC. Translation: CASSLQGADGYTF.

The J gene is TRBJ1-2, the V gene TRBV6-1; D unclear. Trimming pared 1 base from V and 8 bases from J, leaving 17 bases between. The CDR3 totals 15 residues. Germline assignment: CDR1 MNHNS and CDR2 SASEGT. CDR3 DNA sequence: TGTGCCAGCAGTGAAGGGGCAGGCTGGCTCTACGGCTACACCTTC. Encoded protein: CASSEGAGWLYGYTF.

This clone was picked up a small number of times. This chain joins TRBV12-3 or TRBV12-4 and TRBJ1-1; TRBD1 agrees at 7 bases. This CDR3 is 13 amino acids long. With 6 bases clipped from V and 5 bases from J, the junction kept 6 bases outside the gene matches. The CDR3: CASSDRVWTEAFF. Written as DNA, the CDR3 is TGTGCCAGCAGCGACAGGGTGTGGACTGAAGCTTTCTTT.

This sequence joins TRBV10-3 and TRBJ1-1; no reliable D call. V lost 0 bases, J lost 4 bases, and 6 bases lay in between. CDR1 and CDR2 (germline): ENHRY, SYGVKD. This CDR3 comprises 13 residues. The CDR3 region has the DNA TGTGCCATCAGTGAGTCGGGGATCACTGAAGCTTTCTTT. Translation: CAISESGITEAFF.

The chain employs TRBV24-1 and TRBJ2-5; 8 nucleotides align to TRBD1. V lost 4 bases to trimming and J lost 3 bases; unmatched junction nucleotides: 3. The germline V gene has CDR1 KGHDR and CDR2 SFDVKD. The CDR3 has 14 residues. The CDR3 sequence is CATSDPGGEETQYF. CDR3 nucleotides: TGTGCCACCAGTGACCCAGGGGGCGAAGAGACCCAGTACTTC.

This chain connects TRBV19 to TRBJ1-5; a possible D gene is TRBD1 (5 bases). V was pared by 0 bases and J by 5 bases, with 11 bases between. Germline CDR1 reads LNHDA; CDR2 reads SQIVND (reference sequence). The CDR3 consists of 15 residues. The CDR3 protein is CASSIERGGYQPQHF. DNA for the CDR3: TGTGCCAGTAGTATAGAGCGGGGGGGGTATCAGCCCCAGCATTTT.

This clone was observed a single time. The rearrangement joins TRBV5-1 to TRBJ2-1, with D unresolved. The V gene's germline CDR1 is SGHRS and CDR2 YFSETQ. V lost 6 bases and J lost 3, with 13 bases in between. The CDR3 covers 14 residues. CDR3 nucleotides: TGCGCCAGCACCACTTCAGGCGACTACAATGAGCAGTTCTTC. It codes for CASTTSGDYNEQFF.

A single count supports this clone. V and J are TRBV3-1 (or the pseudogene TRBV3-2) and TRBJ2-1; 7 positions agree with TRBD2. V shed 0 bases and J 3 bases; nucleotides not matched to a gene: 5. Germline V gene sequence: CDR1 LGHDT, CDR2 YNNKEL (reference sequence). CDR3 length: 16 amino acids. The CDR3 loop reads CASSQDAASGYNEQFF. CDR3 sequence (DNA): TGTGCCAGCAGCCAAGATGCGGCTAGCGGCTACAATGAGCAGTTCTTC.

The chain combines TRBV6-2 or TRBV6-3 with TRBJ1-1, with 9 bases fitting TRBD1. V was pared by 5 bases and J by 10 bases, with 14 bases of the junction left unmatched. The CDR3 contains 15 residues. Germline V gene lookup returns CDR1 MNHEY and CDR2 SVGEGT. CDR3 sequence: CASSPTPGQGSLAFF. CDR3 bases: TGTGCCAGCAGTCCAACCCCGGGACAGGGCAGTCTAGCTTTCTTT.

The V gene is TRBV7-9, the J gene TRBJ2-3; the D gene is possibly TRBD1 (6 bases). The CDR3 loop spans 15 amino acids. Trimming removed 1 base at V and 6 bases at J, with 14 bases between. The V gene's germline CDR1 is SEHNR and CDR2 FQNEAQ (reference sequence). CDR3 nucleotide sequence: TGTGCCAGCAGCTTAGGCCAACAGGGACGGGATACGCAGTATTTT. Translated, it gives CASSLGQQGRDTQYF.

V gene TRBV18 combines with J gene TRBJ2-2; TRBD2 is a possible D gene (5 bases). Germline CDR1 is KGHSH and CDR2 is LQKENI. Trimming took 3 bases from V and 4 from J, leaving 9 bases between them. The CDR3 length is 14 residues. The CDR3: CASSPDLSTGELFF. Written as DNA, the CDR3 is TGTGCCAGCTCACCGGACTTGAGCACCGGGGAGCTGTTTTTT.